This is a list of T cell receptor beta chains from one sample in a study of blood T cell repertoires in COVID-19. TCRdb's copy holds only in-frame clones and misses some; the assay was immunoSEQ multiplex PCR. This table holds 150,000 or so clones, around 84% found once. Sequences were obtained from PBMCs or T cells enriched from blood (not recorded which). The receptor set was obtained from a man aged 35 to 55 who had recovered from COVID-19. CDR3s include the opening cysteine and the closing phenylalanine or tryptophan. Fields, in order: V gene, D gene, J gene, clone size, CDR3 protein, CDR3 DNA. A D gene is named only where the DNA matches it firmly. Clone size, where shown, is once, few, many, or a class for clones that have expanded.

V gene: TRBV10-3
D gene: TRBD1
J gene: TRBJ1-1
clone size: .
CDR3 protein: CAIRGQGSLAFF
CDR3 DNA: TGTGCCATCAGAGGACAGGGTTCGCTAGCTTTCTTT

V gene: TRBV2
D gene: .
J gene: TRBJ1-1
clone size: .
CDR3 protein: CASNGRGNTEAFF
CDR3 DNA: TGTGCCAGCAACGGGAGAGGGAACACTGAAGCTTTCTTT

V gene: TRBV5-6
D gene: TRBD1
J gene: TRBJ2-7
clone size: .
CDR3 protein: CASSRDSPYEQYF
CDR3 DNA: TGTGCCAGCAGCCGGGACAGCCCCTACGAGCAGTACTTC

V gene: TRBV27
D gene: TRBD1
J gene: TRBJ1-2
clone size: .
CDR3 protein: CASSPWDRPYGYTF
CDR3 DNA: TGTGCCAGCAGTCCCTGGGACAGGCCCTATGGCTACACCTTC

V gene: TRBV4-2
D gene: TRBD1
J gene: TRBJ2-6
clone size: .
CDR3 protein: CATGQGSSGANVLTF
CDR3 DNA: TGTGCCACCGGACAGGGTTCTTCCGGGGCCAACGTCCTGACTTTC

V gene: TRBV3-1/TRBV3-2
D gene: TRBD2
J gene: TRBJ2-3
clone size: .
CDR3 protein: CASSLDPPGLAGGLADTQYF
CDR3 DNA: TGTGCCAGCAGTTTAGACCCACCGGGACTAGCGGGGGGGTTAGCAGATACGCAGTATTTT

V gene: TRBV6-5
D gene: .
J gene: TRBJ1-1
clone size: .
CDR3 protein: CAAMRGNTEAFF
CDR3 DNA: TGTGCCGCGATGCGGGGGAACACTGAAGCTTTCTTT

V gene: TRBV7-9
D gene: .
J gene: TRBJ2-1
clone size: few
CDR3 protein: CASSSGTPYNEQFF
CDR3 DNA: TGTGCCAGCAGCTCCGGGACACCCTACAATGAGCAGTTCTTC

V gene: TRBV7-9
D gene: .
J gene: TRBJ1-1
clone size: .
CDR3 protein: CASSLFAGALKVEAFF
CDR3 DNA: TGTGCCAGCAGCTTATTTGCGGGGGCGCTTAAGGTTGAAGCTTTCTTT

V gene: TRBV7-3
D gene: TRBD1
J gene: TRBJ1-2
clone size: few
CDR3 protein: CASSRGGAEGYTF
CDR3 DNA: TGTGCCAGCAGCCGAGGGGGCGCGGAGGGCTACACCTTC

V gene: TRBV19
D gene: TRBD2
J gene: TRBJ2-3
clone size: .
CDR3 protein: CASSRAPAGGTDTQYF
CDR3 DNA: TGTGCCAGTAGTAGGGCCCCGGCGGGGGGGACCGATACGCAGTATTTT

V gene: TRBV5-4
D gene: TRBD1
J gene: TRBJ1-2
clone size: .
CDR3 protein: CASSLGGGQGALYGYTF
CDR3 DNA: TGTGCCAGCAGCTTGGGAGGGGGGCAGGGGGCGTTATATGGCTACACCTTC

V gene: TRBV4-1
D gene: TRBD2
J gene: TRBJ2-4
clone size: .
CDR3 protein: CASSPTGTSVLAKNIQYF
CDR3 DNA: TGCGCCAGCAGCCCCACCGGGACTAGCGTACTAGCCAAAAACATTCAGTACTTC

V gene: TRBV5-1
D gene: TRBD1
J gene: TRBJ2-5
clone size: .
CDR3 protein: CASSFGTGVGETQYF
CDR3 DNA: TGCGCCAGCAGCTTCGGGACAGGGGTAGGGGAGACCCAGTACTTC

V gene: TRBV21-1
D gene: .
J gene: TRBJ1-5
clone size: .
CDR3 protein: CASSPGILYRDQPQHF
CDR3 DNA: TGTGCCAGCAGCCCCGGAATCTTATACAGGGATCAGCCCCAGCATTTT

V gene: TRBV19
D gene: TRBD1
J gene: TRBJ2-5
clone size: .
CDR3 protein: CASRPGGAFTGETQYF
CDR3 DNA: TGTGCCAGTCGTCCAGGGGGCGCGTTCACCGGCGAGACCCAGTACTTC

V gene: TRBV4-1
D gene: .
J gene: TRBJ1-3
clone size: few
CDR3 protein: CASSQELGGGNTIYF
CDR3 DNA: TGCGCCAGCAGCCAAGAGTTGGGGGGTGGAAACACCATATATTTT